This T cell receptor beta chain was identified in a study of blood T cell repertoires in COVID-19. In the study overall: The United States, Italy and Spain were the sources of the acute and convalescent COVID-19 samples.

CDR3 length: 16 amino acids. V lost 0 bases and J 1 base, leaving 10 bases between the germline ends. The germline gives CDR1 MNHEY, CDR2 SMNVEV (reference sequence). Seattle patients were enrolled during active infection and followed longitudinally. The data were produced by immunoSEQ multiplex PCR, yet TCRdb's version contains in-frame clones alone and is incomplete. The profile covers 300,000 to 350,000 clones, with about 91% appearing a single time and more than 7.5% taken by the ten largest. The TCR originated in a man in his thirties or forties with COVID-19, enrolled during active disease. Sample: peripheral blood. V and J are TRBV27 and TRBJ1-5, with TRBD1 as a possible D gene (6 bases). This CDR3 reads CASSLSGTTSNQPQHF. CDR3 in DNA: TGTGCCAGCAGTTTATCAGGGACAACCAGCAATCAGCCCCAGCATTTT.